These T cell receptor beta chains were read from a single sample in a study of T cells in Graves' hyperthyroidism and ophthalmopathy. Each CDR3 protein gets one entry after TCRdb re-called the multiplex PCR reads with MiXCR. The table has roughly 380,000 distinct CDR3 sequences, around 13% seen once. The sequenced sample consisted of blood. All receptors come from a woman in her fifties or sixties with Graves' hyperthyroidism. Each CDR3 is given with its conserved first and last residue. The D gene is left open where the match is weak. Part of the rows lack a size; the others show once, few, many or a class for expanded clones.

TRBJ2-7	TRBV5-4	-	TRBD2	CASSLLYSSGSREGGYEQYF	TGTGCCAGCAGCTTGTTGTACTCTAGCGGGAGCCGAGAAGGCGGGTACGAGCAGTACTTC
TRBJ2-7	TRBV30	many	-	CAWSVGVYEQYF	TGTGCCTGGAGTGTTGGTGTCTACGAGCAGTACTTC
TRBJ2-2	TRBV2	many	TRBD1	CATRDRGVGELFF	TGTGCCACCCGGGACAGGGGTGTCGGGGAGCTGTTTTTT
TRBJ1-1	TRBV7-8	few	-	CASSFRYGGNTEAFF	TGTGCCAGCAGCTTTCGTTACGGGGGGAACACTGAAGCTTTCTTT
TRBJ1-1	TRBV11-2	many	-	CASSLKGPTEAFF	TGTGCCAGCAGCTTAAAGGGGCCGACTGAAGCTTTCTTT
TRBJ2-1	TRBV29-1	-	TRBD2	CSVAASGRAEQFF	TGCAGCGTGGCGGCTAGCGGGCGAGCTGAGCAGTTCTTC
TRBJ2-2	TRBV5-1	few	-	CASSPITRTGELFF	TGCGCCAGCAGCCCTATTACACGGACCGGGGAGCTGTTTTTT
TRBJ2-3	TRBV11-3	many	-	CASSSTGNSGTDTQYF	TGTGCCAGCAGTTCTACCGGGAATAGTGGAACAGATACGCAGTATTTT
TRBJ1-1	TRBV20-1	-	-	CSARDTNTEAFF	TGCAGTGCTAGAGATACAAACACTGAAGCTTTCTTT
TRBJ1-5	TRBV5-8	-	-	CAGSSRGQPQHF	TGTGCCGGCAGCTCACGGGGTCAGCCCCAGCATTTT
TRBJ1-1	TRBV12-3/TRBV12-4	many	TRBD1	CASRLDPGQLEAFF	TGTGCCAGCAGGCTCGACCCGGGACAGCTTGAAGCTTTCTTT
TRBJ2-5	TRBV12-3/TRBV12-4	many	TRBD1	CASTPGQHHQETQYF	TGTGCCAGCACACCGGGACAGCATCACCAAGAGACCCAGTACTTC
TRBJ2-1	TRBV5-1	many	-	CASRSGTEYNEQFF	TGCGCCAGCAGGTCCGGGACGGAATACAATGAGCAGTTCTTC
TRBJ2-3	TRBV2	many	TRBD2	CASSEAGVTDTQYF	TGTGCCAGCAGTGAGGCGGGAGTAACAGATACGCAGTATTTT
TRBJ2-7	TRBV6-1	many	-	CASSLGRSGYEQYF	TGTGCCAGCAGTCTAGGACGGAGTGGCTACGAGCAGTACTTC
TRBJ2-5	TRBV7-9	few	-	CASRQTTETQYF	TGTGCCAGCAGGCAGACGACCGAGACCCAGTACTTC
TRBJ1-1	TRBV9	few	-	CASSVEESRTEAFF	TGTGCCAGCAGCGTAGAGGAGAGTAGGACTGAAGCTTTCTTT
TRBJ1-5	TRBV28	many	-	CASNQLPIGQPQHF	TGTGCCAGCAATCAACTCCCGATTGGTCAGCCCCAGCATTTT
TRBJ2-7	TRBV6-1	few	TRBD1	CASRRGQTFEQYF	TGTGCCAGCAGACGGGGACAGACGTTCGAGCAGTACTTC
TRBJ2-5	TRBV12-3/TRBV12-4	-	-	CATLQGGTQYF	TGTGCCACCCTCCAGGGAGGGACCCAGTACTTC
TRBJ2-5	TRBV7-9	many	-	CASSFVTGKQETQYF	TGTGCCAGCAGCTTCGTGACAGGAAAACAAGAGACCCAGTACTTC
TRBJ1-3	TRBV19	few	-	CASSPGRFSGNTIYF	TGTGCCAGTAGCCCTGGACGGTTCTCTGGAAACACCATATATTTT
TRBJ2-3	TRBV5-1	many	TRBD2	CASSLSLAGGPASTDTQYF	TGCGCCAGCAGCTTGTCACTAGCGGGAGGACCTGCTAGCACAGATACGCAGTATTTT
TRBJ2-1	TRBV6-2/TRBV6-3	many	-	CASSYSGVATNNEQFF	TGTGCCAGCAGTTACTCGGGGGTAGCGACAAACAATGAGCAGTTCTTC
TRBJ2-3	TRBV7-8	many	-	CASSFPGTHGTDTQYF	TGTGCCAGCAGCTTCCCAGGGACCCATGGCACAGATACGCAGTATTTT
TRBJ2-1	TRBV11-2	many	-	CASSLERGEQFF	TGTGCCAGCAGCTTAGAACGTGGAGAGCAGTTCTTC
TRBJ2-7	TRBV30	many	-	CAWSKETQQYF	TGTGCCTGGAGTAAGGAAACACAGCAGTACTTC
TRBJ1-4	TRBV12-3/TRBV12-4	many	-	CASSRGLNEKLFF	TGTGCCAGCAGCCGGGGACTTAATGAAAAACTGTTTTTT
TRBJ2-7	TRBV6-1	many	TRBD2	CASRPGLAGFSYEQYF	TGTGCCAGCAGGCCGGGACTAGCGGGATTCTCCTACGAGCAGTACTTC
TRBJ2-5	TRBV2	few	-	CASSRTTEETRYF	TGTGCCAGCAGTCGGACTACCGAAGAGACCCGGTACTTC
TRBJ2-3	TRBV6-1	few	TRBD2	CASRVGTSVTSTDTQYF	TGTGCCAGCAGAGTCGGGACTAGCGTTACTAGCACAGATACGCAGTATTTT
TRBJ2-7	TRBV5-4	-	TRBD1	CASESWTGGQGGEQYF	TGTGCCTCGGAGAGTTGGACAGGGGGCCAAGGAGGCGAGCAGTACTTC
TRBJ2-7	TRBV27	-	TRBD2	CASSSLTSGEYEQYF	TGTGCCAGCAGTTCTCTGACTAGCGGGGAATACGAGCAGTACTTC
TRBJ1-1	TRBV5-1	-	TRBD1	CASSRGQAYMNTEAFF	TGCGCCAGCAGCCGGGGACAGGCATACATGAACACTGAAGCTTTCTTT
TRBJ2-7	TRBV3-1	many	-	CASSPRPGFYEQYF	TGTGCCAGCAGCCCCAGACCGGGCTTTTACGAGCAGTACTTC
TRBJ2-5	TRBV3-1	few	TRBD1	CASSQVPGGVGETQYF	TGTGCCAGCAGCCAAGTCCCAGGGGGCGTTGGAGAGACCCAGTACTTC